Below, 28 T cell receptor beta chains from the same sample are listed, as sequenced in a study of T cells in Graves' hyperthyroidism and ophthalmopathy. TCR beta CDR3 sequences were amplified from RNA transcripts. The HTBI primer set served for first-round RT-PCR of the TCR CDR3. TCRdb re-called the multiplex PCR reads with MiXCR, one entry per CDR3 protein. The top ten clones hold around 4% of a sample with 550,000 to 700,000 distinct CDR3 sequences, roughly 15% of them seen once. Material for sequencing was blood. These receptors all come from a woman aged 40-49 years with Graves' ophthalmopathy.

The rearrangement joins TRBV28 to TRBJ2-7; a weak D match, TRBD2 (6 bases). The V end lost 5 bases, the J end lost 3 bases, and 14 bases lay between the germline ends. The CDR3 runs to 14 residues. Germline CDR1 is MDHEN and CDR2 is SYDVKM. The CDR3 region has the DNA TGTGCCAGCAGTCCGGGAGCTGAAGTCTACGAGCAGTACTTC. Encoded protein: CASSPGAEVYEQYF.

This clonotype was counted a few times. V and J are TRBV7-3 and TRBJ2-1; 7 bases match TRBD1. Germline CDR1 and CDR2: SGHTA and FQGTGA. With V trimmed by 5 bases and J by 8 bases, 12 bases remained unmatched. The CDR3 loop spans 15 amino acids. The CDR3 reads CASSQPGQRWDEQFF. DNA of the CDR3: TGTGCCAGCAGCCAACCGGGACAGCGTTGGGATGAGCAGTTCTTC.

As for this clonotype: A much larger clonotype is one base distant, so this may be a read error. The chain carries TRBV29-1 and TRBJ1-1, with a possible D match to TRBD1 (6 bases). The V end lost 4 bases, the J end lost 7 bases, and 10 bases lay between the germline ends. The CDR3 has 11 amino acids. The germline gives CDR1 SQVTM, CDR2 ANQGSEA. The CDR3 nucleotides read TGCAGCGTTGGCAGGGGTCATGAAGCTTTCTTT. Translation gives CSVGRGHEAFF.

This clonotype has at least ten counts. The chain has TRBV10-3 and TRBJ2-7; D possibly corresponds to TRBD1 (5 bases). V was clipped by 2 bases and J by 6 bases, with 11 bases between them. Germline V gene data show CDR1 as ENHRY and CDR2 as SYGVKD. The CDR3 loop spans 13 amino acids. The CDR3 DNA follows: TGTGCCATCAGTGAGGACAGAACCTCCGAGCAGTACTTC. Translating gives CAISEDRTSEQYF.

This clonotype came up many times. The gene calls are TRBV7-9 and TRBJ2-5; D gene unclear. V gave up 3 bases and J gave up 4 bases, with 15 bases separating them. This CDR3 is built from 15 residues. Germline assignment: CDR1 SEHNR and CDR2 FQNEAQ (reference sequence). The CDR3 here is CASSFLDPKAETQYF. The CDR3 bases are TGTGCCAGCAGCTTTCTGGATCCGAAGGCAGAGACCCAGTACTTC.

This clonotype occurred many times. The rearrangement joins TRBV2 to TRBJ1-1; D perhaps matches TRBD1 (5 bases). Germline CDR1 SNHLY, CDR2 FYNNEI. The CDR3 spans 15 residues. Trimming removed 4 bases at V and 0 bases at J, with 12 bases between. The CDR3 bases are TGTGCCAGCAGTGGAGACAGTGTAGTGAACACTGAAGCTTTCTTT. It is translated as CASSGDSVVNTEAFF. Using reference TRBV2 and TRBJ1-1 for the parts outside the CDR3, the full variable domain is EPEVTQTPSHQVTQMGQEVILRCVPISNHLYFYWYRQILGQKVEFLVSFYNNEISEKSEIFDDQFSVERPDGSNFTLKIRSTKLEDSAMYFCASSGDSVVNTEAFFGQGTRLTVV.

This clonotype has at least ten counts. CDR3 nucleotide sequence: TGTGCCTGGACCAATGGACAGGACGGGCAGCCCCAGCATTTT. It yields the protein CAWTNGQDGQPQHF. The chain is built from TRBV30 and TRBJ1-5; TRBD1 matches at 7 bases. V lost 4 bases to trimming and J lost 7 bases; unmatched junction nucleotides: 10. The germline V gene has CDR1 GTSNPN and CDR2 SVGIG (reference sequence). This CDR3 region has 14 residues.

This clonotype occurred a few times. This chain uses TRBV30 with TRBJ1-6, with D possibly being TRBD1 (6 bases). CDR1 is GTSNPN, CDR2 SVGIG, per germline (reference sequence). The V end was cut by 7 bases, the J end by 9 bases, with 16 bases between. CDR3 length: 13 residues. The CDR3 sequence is CAFEGTQFSPLHF. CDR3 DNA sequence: TGTGCCTTCGAAGGGACACAATTTTCACCCCTCCACTTT.

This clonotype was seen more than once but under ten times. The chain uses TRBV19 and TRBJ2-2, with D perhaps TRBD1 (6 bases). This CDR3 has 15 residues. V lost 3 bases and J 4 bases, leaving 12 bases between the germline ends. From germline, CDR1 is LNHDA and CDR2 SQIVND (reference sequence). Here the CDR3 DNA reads TGTGCCAGTAGTATGGAACAGGGAGTCACCGGGGAGCTGTTTTTT. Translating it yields CASSMEQGVTGELFF. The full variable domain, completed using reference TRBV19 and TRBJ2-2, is DGGITQSPKYLFRKEGQNVTLSCEQNLNHDAMYWYRQDPGQGLRLIYYSQIVNDFQKGDIAEGYSVSREKKESFPLTVTSAQKNPTAFYLCASSMEQGVTGELFFGEGSRLTVL.

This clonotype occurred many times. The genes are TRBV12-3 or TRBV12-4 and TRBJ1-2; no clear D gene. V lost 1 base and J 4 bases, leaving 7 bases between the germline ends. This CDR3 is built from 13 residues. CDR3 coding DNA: TGTGCCAGCAGTTTAGAGCTTACCTATGGCTACACCTTC. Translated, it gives CASSLELTYGYTF.

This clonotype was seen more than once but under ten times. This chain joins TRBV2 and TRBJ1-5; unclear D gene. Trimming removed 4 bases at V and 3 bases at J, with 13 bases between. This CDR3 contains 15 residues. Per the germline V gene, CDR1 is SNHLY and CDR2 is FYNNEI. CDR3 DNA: TGTGCCAGCAGTGTTTCCGGTGAGGTCAATCAGCCCCAGCATTTT. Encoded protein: CASSVSGEVNQPQHF.

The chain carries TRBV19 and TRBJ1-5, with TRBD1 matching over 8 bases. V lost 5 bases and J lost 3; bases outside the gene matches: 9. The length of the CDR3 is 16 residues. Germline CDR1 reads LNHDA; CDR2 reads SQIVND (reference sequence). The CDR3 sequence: CASSPGQGRDNQPQHF. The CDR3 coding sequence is TGTGCCAGTAGTCCCGGACAGGGACGAGACAATCAGCCCCAGCATTTT. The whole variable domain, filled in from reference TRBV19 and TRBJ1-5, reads DGGITQSPKYLFRKEGQNVTLSCEQNLNHDAMYWYRQDPGQGLRLIYYSQIVNDFQKGDIAEGYSVSREKKESFPLTVTSAQKNPTAFYLCASSPGQGRDNQPQHFGDGTRLSIL.

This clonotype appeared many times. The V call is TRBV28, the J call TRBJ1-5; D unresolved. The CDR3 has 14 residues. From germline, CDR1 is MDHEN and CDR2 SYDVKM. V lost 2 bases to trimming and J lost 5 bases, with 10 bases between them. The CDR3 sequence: CASSLGSSHQPQHF. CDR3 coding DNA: TGTGCCAGCAGTTTAGGCAGTTCCCATCAGCCCCAGCATTTT.

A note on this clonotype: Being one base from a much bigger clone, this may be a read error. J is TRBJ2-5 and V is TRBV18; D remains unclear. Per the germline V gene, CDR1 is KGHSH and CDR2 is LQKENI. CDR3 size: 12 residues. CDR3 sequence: CASSPPLEAQYF. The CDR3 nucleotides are TGTGCCAGCTCACCACCCTTAGAGGCCCAGTACTTC.

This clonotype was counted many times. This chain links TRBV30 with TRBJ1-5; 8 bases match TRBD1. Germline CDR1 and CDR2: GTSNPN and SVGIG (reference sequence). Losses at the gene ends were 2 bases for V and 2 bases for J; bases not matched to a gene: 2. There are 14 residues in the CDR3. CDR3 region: CAWSMGQGNQPQHF. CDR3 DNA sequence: TGTGCCTGGAGTATGGGACAGGGCAATCAGCCCCAGCATTTT.

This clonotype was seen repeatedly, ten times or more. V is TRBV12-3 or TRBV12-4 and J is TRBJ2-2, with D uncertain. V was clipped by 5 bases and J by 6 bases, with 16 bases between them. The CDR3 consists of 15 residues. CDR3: CASSLPILGSGELFF. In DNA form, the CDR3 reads TGTGCCAGCAGTCTCCCTATTCTAGGGTCCGGGGAGCTGTTTTTT.

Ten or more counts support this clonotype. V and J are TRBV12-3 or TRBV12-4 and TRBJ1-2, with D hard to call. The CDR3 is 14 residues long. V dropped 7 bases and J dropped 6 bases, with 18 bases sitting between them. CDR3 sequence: CASTLGPLSNGYTF. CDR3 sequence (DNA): TGTGCCAGCACCCTTGGTCCCCTTTCAAATGGCTACACCTTC.

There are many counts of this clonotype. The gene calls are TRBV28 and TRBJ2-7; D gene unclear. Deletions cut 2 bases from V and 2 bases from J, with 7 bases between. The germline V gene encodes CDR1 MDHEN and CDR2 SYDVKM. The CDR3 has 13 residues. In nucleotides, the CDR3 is TGTGCCAGCAGTTTACACCGAACCTACGAGCAGTACTTC. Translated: CASSLHRTYEQYF.

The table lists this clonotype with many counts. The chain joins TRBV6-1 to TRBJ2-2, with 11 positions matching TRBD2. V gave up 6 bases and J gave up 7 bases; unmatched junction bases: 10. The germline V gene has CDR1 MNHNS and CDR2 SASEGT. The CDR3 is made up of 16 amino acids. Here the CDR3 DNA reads TGTGCCAGCAGGCCCTTAGCGGGAGGGCCGGACGGGGAGCTGTTTTTT. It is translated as CASRPLAGGPDGELFF.

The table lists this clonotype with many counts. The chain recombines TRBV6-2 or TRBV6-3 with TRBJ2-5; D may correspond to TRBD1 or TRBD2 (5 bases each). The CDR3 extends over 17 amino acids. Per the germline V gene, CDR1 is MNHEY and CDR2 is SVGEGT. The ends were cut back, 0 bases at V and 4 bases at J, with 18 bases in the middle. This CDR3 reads CASSYSSRTGRRETQYF. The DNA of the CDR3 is TGTGCCAGCAGTTACTCAAGCCGCACGGGGCGGCGAGAGACCCAGTACTTC.

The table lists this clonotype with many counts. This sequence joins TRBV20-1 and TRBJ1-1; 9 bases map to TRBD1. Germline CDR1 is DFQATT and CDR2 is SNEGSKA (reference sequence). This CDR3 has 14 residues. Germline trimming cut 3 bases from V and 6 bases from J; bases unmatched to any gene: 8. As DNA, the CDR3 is TGCAGTGCTAGGCTAACAGGGGGCGTCCCTGAAGCTTTCTTT. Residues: CSARLTGGVPEAFF.

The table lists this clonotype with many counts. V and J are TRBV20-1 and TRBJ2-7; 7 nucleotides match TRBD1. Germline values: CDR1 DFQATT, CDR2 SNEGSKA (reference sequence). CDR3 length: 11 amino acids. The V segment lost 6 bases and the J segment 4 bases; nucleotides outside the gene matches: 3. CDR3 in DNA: TGCAGTGCCAGACAGGGTTACGAGCAGTACTTC. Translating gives CSARQGYEQYF.

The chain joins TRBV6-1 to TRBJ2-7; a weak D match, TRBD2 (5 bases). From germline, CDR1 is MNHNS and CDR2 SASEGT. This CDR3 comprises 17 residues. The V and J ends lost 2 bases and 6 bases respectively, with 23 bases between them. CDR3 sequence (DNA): TGTGCCAGCAGTGAACGGGTGGACTCCCCCCTCCCGGGCGAGCAGTACTTC. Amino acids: CASSERVDSPLPGEQYF.

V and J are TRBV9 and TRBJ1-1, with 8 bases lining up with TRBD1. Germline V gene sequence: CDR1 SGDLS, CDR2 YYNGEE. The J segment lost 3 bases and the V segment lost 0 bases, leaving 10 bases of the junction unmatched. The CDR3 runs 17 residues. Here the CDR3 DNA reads TGTGCCAGCAGCGTAGCCCCGGATGACAGGGGAGACACTGAAGCTTTCTTT. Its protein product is CASSVAPDDRGDTEAFF.

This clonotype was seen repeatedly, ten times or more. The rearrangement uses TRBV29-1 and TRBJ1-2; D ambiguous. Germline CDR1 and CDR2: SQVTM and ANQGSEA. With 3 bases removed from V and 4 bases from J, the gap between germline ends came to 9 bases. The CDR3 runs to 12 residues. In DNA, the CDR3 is TGCAGCGTTGACTTGTCTGTCTATGGCTACACCTTC. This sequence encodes CSVDLSVYGYTF. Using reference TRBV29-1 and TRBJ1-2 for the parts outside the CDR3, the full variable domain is SAVISQKPSRDICQRGTSLTIQCQVDSQVTMMFWYRQQPGQSLTLIATANQGSEATYESGFVIDKFPISRPNLTFSTLTVSNMSPEDSSIYLCSVDLSVYGYTFGSGTRLTVV.

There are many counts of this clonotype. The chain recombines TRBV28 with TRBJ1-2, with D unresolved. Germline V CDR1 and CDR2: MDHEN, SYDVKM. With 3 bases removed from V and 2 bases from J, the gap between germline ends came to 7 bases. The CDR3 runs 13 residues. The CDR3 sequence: CASSFGGNYGYTF. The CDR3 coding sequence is TGTGCCAGCAGTTTCGGCGGGAACTATGGCTACACCTTC.

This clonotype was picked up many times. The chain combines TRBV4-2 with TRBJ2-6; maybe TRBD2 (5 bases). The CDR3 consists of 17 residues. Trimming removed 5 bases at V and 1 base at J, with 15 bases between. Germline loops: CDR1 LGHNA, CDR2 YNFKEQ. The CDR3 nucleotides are TGTGCCAGCAGCGGCGGACCCGGGGAGTCTGGGGCCAACGTCCTGACTTTC. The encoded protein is CASSGGPGESGANVLTF.

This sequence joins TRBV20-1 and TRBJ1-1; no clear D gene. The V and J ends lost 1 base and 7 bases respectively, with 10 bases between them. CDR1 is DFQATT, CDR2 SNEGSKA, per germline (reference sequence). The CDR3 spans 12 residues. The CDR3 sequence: CSARVRTFEAFF. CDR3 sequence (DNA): TGCAGTGCTAGAGTGAGGACTTTTGAAGCTTTCTTT.